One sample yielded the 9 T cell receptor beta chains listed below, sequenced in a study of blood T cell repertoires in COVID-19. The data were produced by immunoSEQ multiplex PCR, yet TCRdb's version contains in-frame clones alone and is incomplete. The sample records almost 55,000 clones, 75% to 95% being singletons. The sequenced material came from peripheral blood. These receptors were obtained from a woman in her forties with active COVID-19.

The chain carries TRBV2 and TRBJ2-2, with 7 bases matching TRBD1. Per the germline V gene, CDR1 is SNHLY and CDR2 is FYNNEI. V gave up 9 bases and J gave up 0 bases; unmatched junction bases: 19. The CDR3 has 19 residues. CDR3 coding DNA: TGTGCCAGTAATCGCCAACCCACAGGGGCAGTAACGAACACCGGGGAGCTGTTTTTT. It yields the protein CASNRQPTGAVTNTGELFF.

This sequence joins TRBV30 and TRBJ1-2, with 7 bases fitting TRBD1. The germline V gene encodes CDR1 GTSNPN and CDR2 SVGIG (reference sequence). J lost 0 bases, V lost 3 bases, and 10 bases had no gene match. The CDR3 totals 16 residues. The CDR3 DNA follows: TGTGCCTGGAGCAATAGAAGGGACAGCTCTAACTATGGCTACACCTTC. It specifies CAWSNRRDSSNYGYTF.

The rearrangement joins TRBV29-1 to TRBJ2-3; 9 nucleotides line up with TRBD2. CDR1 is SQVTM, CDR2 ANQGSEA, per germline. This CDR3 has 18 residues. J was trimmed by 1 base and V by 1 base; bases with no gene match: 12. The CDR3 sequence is CSVEGGGASGVGTDTQYF. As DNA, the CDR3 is TGCAGCGTTGAAGGCGGTGGGGCTAGCGGGGTTGGCACAGATACGCAGTATTTT.

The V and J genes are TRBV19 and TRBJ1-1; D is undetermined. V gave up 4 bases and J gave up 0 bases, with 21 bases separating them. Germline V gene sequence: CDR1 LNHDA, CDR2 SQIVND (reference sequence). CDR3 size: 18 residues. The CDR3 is CASSTGGSAILMNTEAFF. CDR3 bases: TGTGCCAGTAGTACCGGTGGCAGCGCAATTCTTATGAACACTGAAGCTTTCTTT.

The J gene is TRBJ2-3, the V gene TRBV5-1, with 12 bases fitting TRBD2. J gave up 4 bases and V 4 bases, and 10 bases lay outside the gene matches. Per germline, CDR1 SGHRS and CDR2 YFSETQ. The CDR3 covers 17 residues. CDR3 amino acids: CASSPLSSGGAADTQYF. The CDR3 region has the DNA TGCGCCAGCAGCCCCTTGTCTAGCGGGGGGGCTGCAGATACGCAGTATTTT.

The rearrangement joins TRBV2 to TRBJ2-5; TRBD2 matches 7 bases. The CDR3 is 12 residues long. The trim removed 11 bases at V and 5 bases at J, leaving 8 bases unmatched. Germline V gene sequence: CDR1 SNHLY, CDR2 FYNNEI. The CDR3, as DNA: TGTGCCGGCGGACTAGTCCCGGAGACCCAGTACTTC. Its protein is CAGGLVPETQYF. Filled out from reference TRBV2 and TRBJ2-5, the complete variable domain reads EPEVTQTPSHQVTQMGQEVILRCVPISNHLYFYWYRQILGQKVEFLVSFYNNEISEKSEIFDDQFSVERPDGSNFTLKIRSTKLEDSAMYFCAGGLVPETQYFGPGTRLLVL.

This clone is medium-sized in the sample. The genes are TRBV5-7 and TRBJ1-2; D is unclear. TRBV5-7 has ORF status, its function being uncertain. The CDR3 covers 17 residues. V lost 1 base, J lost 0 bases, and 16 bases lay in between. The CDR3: CASSLMVSPKANYGYTF. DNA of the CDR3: TGTGCCAGCAGCTTGATGGTCAGTCCAAAAGCTAACTATGGCTACACCTTC.

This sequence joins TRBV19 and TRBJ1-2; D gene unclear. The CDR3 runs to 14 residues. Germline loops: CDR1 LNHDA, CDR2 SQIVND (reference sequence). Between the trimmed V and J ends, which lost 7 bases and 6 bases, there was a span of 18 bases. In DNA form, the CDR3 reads TGTGCCAGTATCGGGGTTAGTTCAGTGGATGGCTACACCTTC. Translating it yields CASIGVSSVDGYTF. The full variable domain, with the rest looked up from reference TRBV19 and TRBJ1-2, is DGGITQSPKYLFRKEGQNVTLSCEQNLNHDAMYWYRQDPGQGLRLIYYSQIVNDFQKGDIAEGYSVSREKKESFPLTVTSAQKNPTAFYLCASIGVSSVDGYTFGSGTRLTVV.

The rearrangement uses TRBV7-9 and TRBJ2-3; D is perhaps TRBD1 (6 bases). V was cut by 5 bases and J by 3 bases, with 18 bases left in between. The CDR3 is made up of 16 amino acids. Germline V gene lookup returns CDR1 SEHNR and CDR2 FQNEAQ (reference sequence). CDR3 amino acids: CASSTLQGSVTDTQYF. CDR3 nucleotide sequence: TGTGCCAGCAGCACCCTACAGGGCTCTGTGACAGATACGCAGTATTTT.